This T cell receptor (beta chain) is from a study of PD-L1 blockade in urothelial cancer. Across the whole study: Atezolizumab, begun by patients in about 2014, was given at 1,200 mg intravenously every 3 weeks.

TCRdb's copy holds only in-frame clones and misses some; the assay was immunoSEQ multiplex PCR. The table records 48,000 or so clones, 80% to 90% of them present only once. Time point indicated: peripheral blood 6 weeks after treatment start. Patients yielded 1 to 8 samples each, pretreatment and on-treatment. This clonotype was obtained from a man in his sixties or seventies with urothelial cancer. Sequencing used PBMCs, obtained around atezolizumab (anti-PD-L1) treatment.

The CDR3 region has the DNA TGTGCCTGGAGTGGTGCGGTCAATGAGCAGTTCTTC. Protein sequence: CAWSGAVNEQFF. This chain connects TRBV30 to TRBJ2-1, with D unresolved. The CDR3 covers 12 residues. Trimming took off 1 base at V and 6 bases at J, with 7 bases between the two ends. CDR1 is GTSNPN and CDR2 is SVGIG in the germline V gene (reference sequence).